The 15 T cell receptor beta chains given below trace back to one sample, sequenced in a study of CD8+CD57+ T cells in acquired aplastic anemia. Genomic DNA provided the template from which TCR beta VDJ and CDR3 profiles were obtained. One entry per CDR3 protein, called by TCRdb with MiXCR from the reads. Of around 200,000 distinct CDR3 sequences listed, approximately 52% were seen once; the top ten hold about 1.8%. Patients included in sequencing had previously demonstrated CD8+CD57+ cell expansion by flow cytometry. Material for sequencing was sorted CD4+, CD8+, or CD8+CD57+ T cells (not recorded which) from PBMCs. These receptors all stem from a human donor with aplastic anemia.

This clonotype has at least ten counts. Compared with germline, one end of the junction differs, possibly owing to a read error. The chain joins TRBV19 to TRBJ2-3; TRBD2 agrees at 9 bases. Germline CDR1 is LNHDA and CDR2 is SQIVND (reference sequence). The CDR3 has 16 amino acids. The CDR3 reads CASSHIMGTSRDTQYF. CDR3 nucleotide sequence: TGTGCCAGTAGTCACATCATGGGGACTAGCAGAGATACGCAGTATTTT.

This clonotype was seen repeatedly, ten times or more. The chain uses TRBV6-1 and TRBJ2-7, with 10 bases identical to TRBD2. The CDR3 has 15 amino acids. V shed 6 bases and J 0 bases; nucleotides not matched to a gene: 5. CDR1 MNHNS and CDR2 SASEGT come from the germline V gene. The CDR3 spells CASRVAGGRSYEQYF. In nucleotides, the CDR3 is TGTGCCAGCAGGGTAGCGGGAGGCCGCTCCTACGAGCAGTACTTC.

The chain uses TRBV25-1 and TRBJ2-7; 10 nucleotides match TRBD2. The V gene's germline CDR1 is MGHDK and CDR2 SYGVNS. This CDR3 is 14 amino acids long. The trim removed 5 bases at V and 4 bases at J, leaving 5 bases unmatched. Here the CDR3 reads CASSKAGGLYEQYF. The CDR3 DNA sequence: TGTGCCAGCAGTAAAGCGGGGGGGCTGTACGAGCAGTACTTC.

The sample holds many counts of this clonotype. This chain uses TRBV19 with TRBJ1-1; D is unresolved. In germline, CDR1 is LNHDA, CDR2 SQIVND (reference sequence). V was pared by 8 bases and J by 4 bases, with 20 bases between. The CDR3 consists of 15 residues. The CDR3, as DNA: TGTGCCAGTGGAAACCCGAGACCGGCGGGCACTGAAGCTTTCTTT. Protein product: CASGNPRPAGTEAFF.

The rearrangement links TRBV19 to TRBJ2-6, with D uncertain. CDR1 and CDR2 from the germline V gene are LNHDA and SQIVND (reference sequence). Trimming removed 7 bases from V and 0 bases from J, with 4 bases in between. The CDR3 extends over 13 amino acids. CDR3 in amino acids: CASTISGANVLTF. CDR3 sequence (DNA): TGTGCCAGTACCATCTCTGGGGCCAACGTCCTGACTTTC.

The sample holds many counts of this clonotype. This chain joins TRBV12-3 or TRBV12-4 and TRBJ1-2; D ambiguous. The CDR3 has 17 residues. V was cut by 5 bases and J by 6 bases, with 25 bases left in between. The chain's CDR3 is CASSAPSPTREQDGYTF. The DNA for the CDR3 is TGTGCCAGCAGTGCACCCTCCCCGACAAGGGAGCAGGATGGCTACACCTTC.

The chain uses TRBV15 and TRBJ1-4; 10 bases match TRBD1. CDR1 and CDR2 (germline): LNHNV, YYDKDF (reference sequence). The V segment lost 1 base and the J segment 9 bases; nucleotides outside the gene matches: 2. This CDR3 is 14 amino acids long. The CDR3: CATSRGTGGKKLFF. The CDR3, as DNA: TGTGCCACCAGCAGAGGGACAGGGGGGAAAAAACTGTTTTTT. Drawing the rest from reference TRBV15 and TRBJ1-4, the complete variable domain is DAMVIQNPRYQVTQFGKPVTLSCSQTLNHNVMYWYQQKSSQAPKLLFHYYDKDFNNEADTPDNFQSRRPNTSFCFLDIRSPGLGDTAMYLCATSRGTGGKKLFFGSGTQLSVL.

Of note for this clonotype: This may come from a read error, since a much larger clone is one base off. The chain couples TRBV10-3 to TRBJ2-5; D is ambiguous. V was trimmed by 6 bases and J by 5 bases, leaving 19 bases between them. This CDR3 has 15 residues. Germline V gene sequence: CDR1 ENHRY, CDR2 SYGVKD. The CDR3 loop is CAIRAPGRLVETQYF. The DNA of the CDR3 is TGTGCCATCAGAGCTCCGGGCAGACTTGTGGAGACCCAGTACTTC.

A remark on this clonotype: One end of the junction fails to match germline, which may point to a read error. The gene calls are TRBV19 and TRBJ2-5, with 8 bases that match TRBD1. CDR3 length: 13 residues. CDR1 and CDR2 from the germline V gene are LNHDA and SQIVND (reference sequence). CDR3 residues: CAGSAGTGETQYF. In DNA form, the CDR3 reads TGTGCCGGTAGTGCCGGGACAGGCGAGACCCAGTACTTC.

This sequence joins TRBV15 and TRBJ1-6, with D unresolved. V gave up 3 bases and J gave up 6 bases, with 15 bases separating them. CDR3 length: 16 amino acids. Per the germline V gene, CDR1 is LNHNV and CDR2 is YYDKDF (reference sequence). The CDR3 loop reads CATSRDNSGLNSPLHF. The CDR3 nucleotides read TGTGCCACCAGCAGGGATAACAGTGGACTTAATTCACCCCTCCACTTT.

This clonotype was found many times. The rearrangement joins TRBV29-1 to TRBJ2-7, with TRBD2 identical over 7 bases. Germline V gene sequence: CDR1 SQVTM, CDR2 ANQGSEA. V was pared by 7 bases and J by 5 bases, with 29 bases of the junction left unmatched. This CDR3 contains 19 residues. The DNA of the CDR3 is TGCAGCGCCCCGGAGGGAGGGGAGGGGCGGCGGCTTCGGGGCGACGAGCAGTACTTC. This sequence encodes CSAPEGGEGRRLRGDEQYF.

This clonotype has a count of ten or more. V gene TRBV5-4 combines with J gene TRBJ2-5, with 8 positions matching TRBD1. This CDR3 comprises 15 residues. Germline-derived CDR1 and CDR2 are SGHNT and YYREEE (reference sequence). Trimming cost V 4 bases and J 5 bases; bases outside gene matches: 10. CDR3 nucleotide sequence: TGTGCCAGCAGCGCGGGGCAGGGGGCATGGGAGACCCAGTACTTC. It encodes CASSAGQGAWETQYF.

The chain recombines TRBV20-1 with TRBJ1-3, with D hard to call. V was clipped by 2 bases and J by 2 bases, with 10 bases between them. Looked up from germline, CDR1 is DFQATT and CDR2 is SNEGSKA (reference sequence). CDR3 length: 14 residues. The CDR3 here is CSARPPGTGNTIYF. DNA for the CDR3: TGCAGTGCTAGACCCCCCGGGACTGGAAACACCATATATTTT.

The V and J genes are TRBV29-1 and TRBJ1-1, with D hard to call. CDR1 SQVTM and CDR2 ANQGSEA come from the germline V gene. The CDR3 contains 14 residues. The V end lost 7 bases, the J end lost 1 base, and 16 bases lay between the germline ends. The CDR3 DNA is TGCAGCGCTACGTACCAGTTCGGGAACACTGAAGCTTTCTTT. Its protein is CSATYQFGNTEAFF.

The V gene is TRBV6-1, the J gene TRBJ1-4; perhaps TRBD1 as D (6 bases). V lost 9 bases and J lost 1, with 18 bases in between. CDR1 is MNHNS, CDR2 SASEGT, per germline. The CDR3 extends over 16 amino acids. CDR3 coding DNA: TGTGCCAGACCCTTGGGAGGGGGTTTAACTAATGAAAAACTGTTTTTT. It encodes CARPLGGGLTNEKLFF.